The clone carrying this T cell receptor (beta chain) was detected once. CDR1 and CDR2 (germline): MNHEY, SVGEGT. With 3 bases removed from V and 0 bases from J, the gap between germline ends came to 8 bases. The CDR3 has 14 amino acids. Primers used in a second PCR of roughly 6 to 12 cycles were a sample-barcoded 5' primer and a J-beta primer mix. Each CDR3 protein gets one entry after TCRdb re-called the 5' RACE reads with MiXCR. This table holds about 930,000 distinct CDR3 sequences, about 27% found once. This sample was taken from a study of blood T cells in healthy people across ages. This same sample was also taken into another study, of T cells of mothers and their children.

The rearrangement joins TRBV6-2 or TRBV6-3 to TRBJ1-2, with D hard to call. The TCR originated in a middle-aged woman in good health. Material: blood. CDR3 in amino acids: CASSYATSNYGYTF. The CDR3, as DNA: TGTGCCAGCAGTTATGCGACCTCTAACTATGGCTACACCTTC.